This T cell receptor beta chain stems from a study of molecular identifiers for immune sequencing clone quantification (dated by TCRdb to the late 2010s). Study-wide context: For a replicate experiment, RNA from around 20,000 or 99,000 naive CD8 T cells was divided into five aliquots, and four of the five aliquots were sequenced. CD8 T cells were used in a methods study to benchmark molecular-identifier clustering-based TCR repertoire sequencing (MIDCIRS) and TCR RNA copy counting. The paper as a whole reports these results and caveats: Clones above 20 RNA copies held over 99% of molecules in CMV-specific effector cells but under 1% in naive cells. When barcode sub-clustering was left out, chimeric consensus sequences inflated TCR diversity, with chimeras reaching as high as 47%. About 3 recovered TCR RNA copies per cell were obtained by modeling, versus 9 to 10 by digital PCR, implying a capture efficiency of about 30%. The sizes of highly expanded clones could end up underestimated when identical TCR molecules share a barcode. Spiked-in Jurkat TCR RNA equal to a single cell's worth was reported to be detectable even within 1,100,000 naive CD8 T cells.

The library was built by means of PCR. The run used an Illumina MiSeq. Total RNA was purified with the Qiagen AllPrep DNA/RNA kit. Before analysis, reads from multiple sequencing runs of one library were combined. The authors' pipeline ran thus. Reads were retained only if the reads had an exact TCR constant sequence, and the retained reads were trimmed to 150 nt and grouped according to their 12-nt molecular barcodes. Reads inside each barcode group were sub-clustered using a 15% Levenshtein threshold, and a quality-weighted consensus sequence was constructed for each RNA molecule. Non-functional sequences were removed, as were lower-count sequences one edit away from another. Barcode sub-clusters with fewer than 20% of the maximum read count were removed, based on fitting two negative binomial distributions. TCRdb cleaned the public reads at Q25 with fastp, built clones with MiXCR and kept in-frame beta chains. Entries that share a CDR3 protein sequence are merged under the most common genes and DNA. These V and J calls are TCRdb output, not the study's own analysis. The sample table holds some 41,000 distinct CDR3 sequences, of which about a fifth were seen once. The top ten clonotypes cover about 7% of the sample.

Naive CD8 T cells were FACS-sorted as CD8+CD4-CCR7+CD45RA+ on a BD FACSAria II into RLT Plus buffer. To compare sensitivity, a portion of naive CD8 T cell RNA was divided equally between MIDCIRS and a Smart-seq2-style 5'RACE protocol. Enrichment of CD8 T cells was performed with RosetteSep CD8+ T Cell Enrichment Cocktail and Ficoll-Paque, after which ACK red cell lysis was carried out. This clonotype came up many times. It has no known antigen specificity. One base away there is no much larger clone; base qualities are not given. Trimming at the junction amounts to 5 bases on V and 6 bases on J, and the germline ends lie 11 bases apart. CDR1 SGHRS and CDR2 YFSETQ are derived from the germline V gene. CDR3 length: 13 amino acids, cysteine to phenylalanine. Only the CDR3 part of the read is kept: 39 bases, read in frame from the first base.

The chain was built from TRBV5-1 and TRBJ2-2; the D gene identity is not certain. Sequencing input: naive CD8+ T cells from blood, with Jurkat cell RNA spiked in. The cell subset or site label on this specimen signifies: FACS-sorted CD8+CD4-CCR7+CD45RA+ naive T cells. This receptor was taken from a human donor in good health. Some libraries in this study had Jurkat cell RNA spiked in. The CDR3 amino acid sequence is: CASRLNSAGELFF. The DNA sequence is TGCGCCAGCAGATTAAATTCGGCCGGGGAGCTGTTTTTT.